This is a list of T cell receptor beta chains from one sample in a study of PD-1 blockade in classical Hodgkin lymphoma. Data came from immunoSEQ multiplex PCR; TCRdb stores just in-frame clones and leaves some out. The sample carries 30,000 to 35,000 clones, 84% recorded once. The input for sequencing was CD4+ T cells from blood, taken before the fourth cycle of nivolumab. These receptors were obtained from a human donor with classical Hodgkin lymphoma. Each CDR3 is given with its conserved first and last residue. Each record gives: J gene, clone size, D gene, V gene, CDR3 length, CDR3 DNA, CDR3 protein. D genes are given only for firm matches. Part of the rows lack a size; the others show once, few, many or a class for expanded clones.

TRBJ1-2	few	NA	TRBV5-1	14	TGCGCCAGCAGCCCAAGTGAGACCGGTTATGGCTACACCTTC	CASSPSETGYGYTF
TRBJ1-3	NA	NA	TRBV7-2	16	TGTGCCAGCAGCTTAGCCCAGGGATCCTCTGGAAACACCATATATTTT	CASSLAQGSSGNTIYF
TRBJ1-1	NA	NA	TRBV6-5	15	TGTGCCAGCACCAAAGGGGGGGGCGCTGGCACTGAAGCTTTCTTT	CASTKGGGAGTEAFF
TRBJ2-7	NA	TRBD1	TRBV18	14	TGTGCCAGCTCAGCGGGACAGGGCTGGTACGAGCAGTACTTC	CASSAGQGWYEQYF
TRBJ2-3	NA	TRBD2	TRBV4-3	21	TGCGCCAGCAGCCAACACCCCGGGCTAGCGGGGGTTCGCCCAAACACAGATACGCAGTATTTT	CASSQHPGLAGVRPNTDTQYF
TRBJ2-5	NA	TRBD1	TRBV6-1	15	TGTGCCAGCAGTGGACGATGGGACAGTTTAGAGACCCAGTACTTC	CASSGRWDSLETQYF
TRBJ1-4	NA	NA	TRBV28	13	TGTGCCAGCAGTTCGCAGTCAGGAGAAAAACTGTTTTTT	CASSSQSGEKLFF
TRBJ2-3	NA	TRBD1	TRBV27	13	TGTGCCAGCAGTACCTGGGACAGGGATACGCAGTATTTT	CASSTWDRDTQYF
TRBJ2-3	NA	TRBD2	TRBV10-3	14	TGTGCCACCCGAGCGGGGGGAGACACAGATACGCAGTATTTT	CATRAGGDTDTQYF
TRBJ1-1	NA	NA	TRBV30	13	TGTGCCTGGCAAAGGGAGATTACCACTGAAGCTTTCTTT	CAWQREITTEAFF
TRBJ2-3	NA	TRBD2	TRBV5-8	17	TGTGCCAGCAGCTCCCCCCAGGTAGCGGGGAGCACAGATACGCAGTATTTT	CASSSPQVAGSTDTQYF
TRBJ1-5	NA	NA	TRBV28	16	TGTGCCAGCAGTTTGCCCCCTCCATATAGCAATCAGCCCCAGCATTTT	CASSLPPPYSNQPQHF
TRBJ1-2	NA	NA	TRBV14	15	TGTGCCAGCAGCCAAGATAGACGCTGGAACTATGGCTACACCTTC	CASSQDRRWNYGYTF
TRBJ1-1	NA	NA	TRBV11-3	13	TGTGCCAGCAGCCAGGACAGTAACACTGAAGCTTTCTTT	CASSQDSNTEAFF
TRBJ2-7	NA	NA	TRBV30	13	TGTGCCTGGAGGGAGGCAGGGTACTACGAGCAGTACTTC	CAWREAGYYEQYF
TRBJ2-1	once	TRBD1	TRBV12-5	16	TGTGCTAGTGGTCCGGGCAACTGGGACAGTACCAATGAGCAGTTCTTC	CASGPGNWDSTNEQFF
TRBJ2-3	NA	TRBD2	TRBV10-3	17	TGTGCCATCGGGGCTAGCGGGGGTGTTACTAGCACAGATACGCAGTATTTT	CAIGASGGVTSTDTQYF
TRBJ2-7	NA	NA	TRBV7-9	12	TGTGCCAGCAGCTTACAGGGGCTCGAGCAGTACTTC	CASSLQGLEQYF
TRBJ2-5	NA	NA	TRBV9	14	TGTGCCAGCAGCGCTTTCACAGGGCAAGAGACCCAGTACTTC	CASSAFTGQETQYF
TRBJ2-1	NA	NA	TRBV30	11	TGTGCCTGGAGTGTACTGATTGAGCAGTTCTTC	CAWSVLIEQFF
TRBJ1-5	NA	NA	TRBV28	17	TGTGCCAGCAGTTTCCTCTTGGGGGCGCCTAGCAATCAGCCCCAGCATTTT	CASSFLLGAPSNQPQHF
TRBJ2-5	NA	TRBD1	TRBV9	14	TGTGCCAGCAGCGCAGCGGGACAGGGTTACACCCAGTACTTC	CASSAAGQGYTQYF